This T cell receptor beta chain was profiled in a study of cytomegalovirus exposure and HLA in healthy donors. A multiplex PCR was run with 60 Vbeta primers and 13 Jbeta primers. Assay used: immunoSEQ multiplex PCR; TCRdb lists only in-frame clones, some missing. The profile covers 150,000 or so clones, with roughly 70% appearing a single time and around 4.7% taken by the ten largest. This clone was picked up a small number of times. V was shortened by 3 bases and J by 0 bases, with 9 bases between the two germline ends. The germline V gene has CDR1 MNHNS and CDR2 SASEGT. The CDR3 extends over 15 amino acids.

Source material: PBMCs. The V call is TRBV6-1, the J call TRBJ2-4; no reliable D call. The source of this sequence is a man aged 18 to 30 in good health and CMV-seropositive. In DNA, the CDR3 is TGTGCCAGCAGTGATCAAGCTCTAGCCAAAAACATTCAGTACTTC. It yields the protein CASSDQALAKNIQYF.